Listed here are 10 T cell receptor beta chains from one sample, sequenced in a study of blood T cells in healthy people across ages. Sample-barcoded 5' priming and a J-beta primer mix drove a second PCR of 7 to 11 cycles. In TCRdb, the 5' RACE reads were re-called with MiXCR into one record per CDR3 protein. The table records some 750,000 distinct CDR3 sequences, 22% of them present only once. The material sequenced was blood. These receptors were collected from a man aged 65-85 years in good health.

This chain uses TRBV20-1 with TRBJ2-3; the D is unclear. The V gene's germline CDR1 is DFQATT and CDR2 SNEGSKA (reference sequence). This CDR3 is 12 amino acids long. V dropped 5 bases and J dropped 6 bases, with 12 bases sitting between them. CDR3 nucleotides: TGCAGTGCTCCCGCAGACCCGGATACGCAGTATTTT. Amino acids: CSAPADPDTQYF.

The CDR3 spells CASSQSDRGPTQYF. In DNA, the CDR3 is TGTGCCAGCAGCCAATCCGACAGGGGCCCTACGCAGTATTTT. The rearrangement joins TRBV3-1 to TRBJ2-3; 8 positions agree with TRBD1. The CDR3 is 14 residues long. J lost 8 bases, V lost 2 bases, and 6 bases had no gene match. Germline CDR1 and CDR2: LGHDT and YNNKEL (reference sequence).

This clonotype came up many times. The chain couples TRBV20-1 to TRBJ2-3; D perhaps matches TRBD2 (6 bases). The CDR3 has 15 residues. V dropped 7 bases and J dropped 0 bases, with 17 bases sitting between them. CDR1 and CDR2 (germline): DFQATT, SNEGSKA (reference sequence). The CDR3 reads CSGEDGLTSTDTQYF. In nucleotides, the CDR3 is TGCAGTGGGGAGGACGGCCTCACTAGCACAGATACGCAGTATTTT.

The chain couples TRBV12-3 or TRBV12-4 to TRBJ2-3, with D possibly matching TRBD2 (6 bases). V dropped 5 bases and J dropped 0 bases, with 15 bases sitting between them. This CDR3 is built from 16 residues. The CDR3 loop reads CASSPRPAGSTDTQYF. The CDR3 DNA reads TGTGCCAGCAGTCCCAGGCCAGCGGGCAGCACAGATACGCAGTATTTT.

In its sample, this clonotype was seen many times. The chain uses TRBV12-3 or TRBV12-4 and TRBJ2-5; weak D call: TRBD2 (6 bases). The V gene lost 3 bases and the J gene lost 5 bases, with 16 bases spanning the gap. The CDR3 has 15 residues. CDR3 coding DNA: TGTGCCAGCAGTTTCGGCGGGGCGCTACATGAGACCCAGTACTTC. Amino acid sequence: CASSFGGALHETQYF.

The V call is TRBV15, the J call TRBJ1-6, with 8 nucleotides matching TRBD1. The V gene's germline CDR1 is LNHNV and CDR2 YYDKDF (reference sequence). V trimming: 5 bases; J trimming: 6 bases; junction bases outside the gene matches: 6. The CDR3 sequence is 15 residues long. CDR3 sequence: CATSLPDRVNSPLHF. The CDR3 DNA follows: TGTGCCACCAGCCTCCCGGACAGGGTTAATTCACCCCTCCACTTT. The full variable domain, its missing parts supplied by reference TRBV15 and TRBJ1-6, is DAMVIQNPRYQVTQFGKPVTLSCSQTLNHNVMYWYQQKSSQAPKLLFHYYDKDFNNEADTPDNFQSRRPNTSFCFLDIRSPGLGDTAMYLCATSLPDRVNSPLHFGNGTRLTVT.

The sample holds a few counts of this clonotype. The rearrangement links TRBV4-2 to TRBJ2-3; the D gene is possibly TRBD1 (6 bases). V gave up 0 bases and J gave up 0 bases, with 13 bases separating them. The CDR3 length is 17 residues. Germline CDR1 is LGHNA and CDR2 is YNFKEQ. Written as DNA, the CDR3 is TGTGCCAGCAGCCAAGAGCGGGCGAGGGGGAGCACAGATACGCAGTATTTT. This sequence encodes CASSQERARGSTDTQYF.

The genes are TRBV7-9 and TRBJ1-4, with TRBD1 as a possible D gene (5 bases). The CDR3 is 14 residues long. Per the germline V gene, CDR1 is SEHNR and CDR2 is FQNEAQ (reference sequence). The ends were cut back, 6 bases at V and 3 bases at J, with 11 bases in the middle. The CDR3 sequence is CASSGGTANEKLFF. CDR3 DNA sequence: TGTGCCAGCAGTGGGGGGACGGCTAATGAAAAACTGTTTTTT.

There are a few counts of this clonotype. V is TRBV7-2 and J is TRBJ1-3; D gene ambiguous. With 4 bases removed from V and 1 base from J, the gap between germline ends came to 11 bases. Germline lookup yields CDR1 SGHTA and CDR2 FQGNSA. The CDR3 is 15 residues long. CDR3 amino acids: CASSSDAASGNTIYF. The CDR3 DNA follows: TGTGCCAGCAGCTCGGACGCCGCTTCTGGAAACACCATATATTTT.

The chain recombines TRBV5-1 with TRBJ2-6; D may be TRBD1 (5 bases). V lost 2 bases and J lost 0, with 18 bases in between. The germline gives CDR1 SGHRS, CDR2 YFSETQ. There are 19 residues in the CDR3. DNA of the CDR3: TGCGCCAGCAGCTTCCGCACAGGAGAATTCAACTCTGGGGCCAACGTCCTGACTTTC. It is translated as CASSFRTGEFNSGANVLTF. The variable domain in full, with the rest retrieved from reference TRBV5-1 and TRBJ2-6, is KAGVTQTPRYLIKTRGQQVTLSCSPISGHRSVSWYQQTPGQGLQFLFEYFSETQRNKGNFPGRFSGRQFSNSRSEMNVSTLELGDSALYLCASSFRTGEFNSGANVLTFGAGSRLTVL.